One sample yielded the 29 T cell receptor beta chains listed below, sequenced in a study of blood T cell repertoires in COVID-19. Sequenced by immunoSEQ multiplex PCR; TCRdb stores in-frame clones only, minus some. In the table there are almost 300,000 clones, more than 85% of which are singletons. Sequencing was carried out using peripheral blood. The source is a man aged 70-80 years with acute or convalescent COVID-19.

The rearrangement uses TRBV19 and TRBJ1-1; 9 bases map to TRBD1. Germline V gene data show CDR1 as LNHDA and CDR2 as SQIVND (reference sequence). The CDR3 is made up of 14 amino acids. Losses at the gene ends were 4 bases for V and 3 bases for J; bases not matched to a gene: 3. The CDR3 sequence: CASSRRDRDTEAFF. The DNA of the CDR3 is TGTGCCAGTAGTAGACGGGACAGGGACACTGAAGCTTTCTTT.

V usage is TRBV4-3 and J usage is TRBJ2-3, with TRBD2 matching over 10 bases. Germline-derived CDR1 and CDR2 are LGHNA and YSLEER. Losses at the gene ends were 0 bases for V and 3 bases for J; bases not matched to a gene: 6. The CDR3 is 17 amino acids. This CDR3 reads CASSQETSGPITDTQYF. The DNA for the CDR3 is TGCGCCAGCAGCCAAGAGACTAGCGGGCCTATAACAGATACGCAGTATTTT.

The rearrangement joins TRBV6-4 to TRBJ1-6; a weak D match, TRBD1 (5 bases). Trimming cost V 4 bases and J 5 bases, with 9 bases left between them. CDR3 length: 14 amino acids. CDR1 is MRHNA, CDR2 SNTAGT, per germline. CDR3 nucleotide sequence: TGTGCCAGCAGTGTGTCAGGGCATAATTCACCCCTCCACTTT. Protein sequence: CASSVSGHNSPLHF.

The chain recombines TRBV19 with TRBJ1-5; maybe TRBD1 (6 bases). The CDR3 consists of 16 residues. Germline assignment: CDR1 LNHDA and CDR2 SQIVND (reference sequence). Trimming took 3 bases from V and 2 from J, leaving 14 bases between them. The CDR3 DNA is TGTGCCAGTAGTATCGGCGGCGCAGGGGGCAATCAGCCCCAGCATTTT. Protein sequence: CASSIGGAGGNQPQHF.

There are a few counts of this clone. J is TRBJ2-7 and V is TRBV6-6, with 10 bases lining up with TRBD2. The V segment lost 6 bases and the J segment 3 bases; nucleotides outside the gene matches: 11. CDR1 and CDR2 (germline): MNHNY, SVGAGI (reference sequence). The CDR3 covers 16 residues. The CDR3 DNA is TGTGCCAGCAGCCCTACTAGCGGGATCTTGCGCTACGAGCAGTACTTC. This sequence encodes CASSPTSGILRYEQYF.

The CDR3 is CASRRQGPTPGELFF. CDR3 bases: TGTGCCAGCAGACGACAGGGCCCAACCCCCGGGGAGCTGTTTTTT. The chain combines TRBV7-2 with TRBJ2-2; 7 positions match TRBD1. The CDR3 runs to 15 residues. J lost 6 bases, V lost 6 bases, and 10 bases had no gene match. In germline, CDR1 is SGHTA, CDR2 FQGNSA.

V and J are TRBV5-1 and TRBJ2-7; D possibly corresponds to TRBD2 (8 bases). CDR1 SGHRS and CDR2 YFSETQ come from the germline V gene. Trimming left V 0 bases short and J 3 bases short, with 16 bases between. The CDR3 has 16 amino acids. CDR3 sequence (DNA): TGCGCCAGCAGCTTGGCGGGGGGGACAGCATACTACGAGCAGTACTTC. Its translation is CASSLAGGTAYYEQYF. Full variable domain (outside the CDR3, taken from reference TRBV5-1 and TRBJ2-7): KAGVTQTPRYLIKTRGQQVTLSCSPISGHRSVSWYQQTPGQGLQFLFEYFSETQRNKGNFPGRFSGRQFSNSRSEMNVSTLELGDSALYLCASSLAGGTAYYEQYFGPGTRLTVT.

The chain combines TRBV12-3 or TRBV12-4 with TRBJ2-5; unclear D gene. The CDR3 totals 13 residues. The V end lost 3 bases, the J end lost 0 bases, and 5 bases lay between the germline ends. The CDR3 spells CASSLSYQETQYF. In nucleotides, the CDR3 is TGTGCCAGCAGTTTGTCGTACCAAGAGACCCAGTACTTC.

The chain recombines TRBV24-1 with TRBJ1-5, with 10 bases that match TRBD1. From germline, CDR1 is KGHDR and CDR2 SFDVKD. With V trimmed by 2 bases and J by 2 bases, 8 bases remained unmatched. The CDR3 extends over 18 amino acids. The CDR3 sequence: CATSDSGTGDVGNQPQHF. Here the CDR3 DNA reads TGTGCCACCAGTGATTCCGGGACAGGGGATGTCGGCAATCAGCCCCAGCATTTT.

The CDR3 protein is CASSSSVTPIQGETQYF. Written as DNA, the CDR3 is TGTGCCAGCAGCTCTTCAGTAACACCGATACAGGGGGAGACCCAGTACTTC. V gene TRBV7-9 combines with J gene TRBJ2-5; TRBD1 matches 7 bases. This CDR3 region has 17 residues. CDR1 SEHNR and CDR2 FQNEAQ come from the germline V gene (reference sequence). The J segment lost 5 bases and the V segment lost 4 bases, leaving 16 bases of the junction unmatched.

The gene calls are TRBV27 and TRBJ2-3, with 9 bases that match TRBD2. V gave up 2 bases and J gave up 15 bases; unmatched junction bases: 9. This CDR3 spans 13 amino acids. CDR1 and CDR2 (germline): MNHEY, SMNVEV (reference sequence). CDR3 DNA sequence: TGTGCCAGCAGTTTAAGTCTCGGGACTAGCCTTTATTTT. This translates into CASSLSLGTSLYF.

The gene calls are TRBV9 and TRBJ2-3; D is perhaps TRBD1 (6 bases). Looked up from germline, CDR1 is SGDLS and CDR2 is YYNGEE. V was cut by 1 base and J by 1 base, with 10 bases left in between. This CDR3 region has 15 residues. DNA of the CDR3: TGTGCCAGCAGCGTACGACAGGCCGGCACAGATACGCAGTATTTT. Protein product: CASSVRQAGTDTQYF.

The chain is built from TRBV18 and TRBJ1-4; D perhaps matches TRBD1 (5 bases). The CDR3 length is 15 residues. The V end lost 6 bases, the J end lost 5 bases, and 16 bases lay between the germline ends. The V gene's germline CDR1 is KGHSH and CDR2 LQKENI. CDR3 DNA: TGTGCCAGCTCTCGCATCAGGGAGGAAAATGAAAAACTGTTTTTT. Encoded protein: CASSRIREENEKLFF.

The chain is built from TRBV9 and TRBJ2-2; D ambiguous. Germline V CDR1 and CDR2: SGDLS, YYNGEE. The V end was cut by 0 bases, the J end by 5 bases, with 8 bases between. The CDR3 is made up of 14 amino acids. The chain's CDR3 is CASSVARRTGELFF. CDR3 sequence (DNA): TGTGCCAGCAGCGTAGCTCGGAGAACCGGGGAGCTGTTTTTT.

This clone was found a few times. The rearrangement joins TRBV15 to TRBJ1-1; the match to TRBD1 covers 8 bases. The CDR3 has 12 residues. J lost 7 bases, V lost 9 bases, and 7 bases had no gene match. The V gene's germline CDR1 is LNHNV and CDR2 YYDKDF (reference sequence). CDR3 nucleotide sequence: TGTGCCACGCGACAGGGGCGCGGTGAAGCTTTCTTT. It specifies CATRQGRGEAFF. Complete variable domain (other parts from reference TRBV15 and TRBJ1-1): DAMVIQNPRYQVTQFGKPVTLSCSQTLNHNVMYWYQQKSSQAPKLLFHYYDKDFNNEADTPDNFQSRRPNTSFCFLDIRSPGLGDTAMYLCATRQGRGEAFFGQGTRLTVV.

The V call is TRBV7-2, the J call TRBJ2-1; 11 bases match TRBD2. Losses at the gene ends were 1 base for V and 4 bases for J; bases not matched to a gene: 9. CDR1 and CDR2 (germline): SGHTA, FQGNSA. The CDR3 length is 18 residues. The CDR3 DNA follows: TGTGCCAGCAGCTTAGGCCCCCCCGGGACTAGCGGATACAATGAGCAGTTCTTC. Translating gives CASSLGPPGTSGYNEQFF.

This clone appeared once. V and J are TRBV5-6 and TRBJ1-2; 10 bases align to TRBD1. From germline, CDR1 is SGHDT and CDR2 YYEEEE. Trimming cost V 4 bases and J 0 bases; bases outside gene matches: 3. This CDR3 is built from 15 residues. CDR3 coding DNA: TGTGCCAGCAGCCCAGGGACAGGGGCTAACTATGGCTACACCTTC. Translating gives CASSPGTGANYGYTF.

The chain uses TRBV28 and TRBJ2-7; a possible D gene is TRBD2 (6 bases). From germline, CDR1 is MDHEN and CDR2 SYDVKM. The CDR3 is 14 amino acids. V was trimmed by 5 bases and J by 7 bases, leaving 18 bases between them. CDR3 in DNA: TGTGCCAGCAGTCCCCTAGGAGGGGCTGGGGAGCAGTACTTC. It codes for CASSPLGGAGEQYF.

The J gene is TRBJ2-2, the V gene TRBV7-2; 13 bases align to TRBD2. V shed 5 bases, J shed 4 bases, and the junction held 7 bases outside the gene matches. This CDR3 spans 17 amino acids. Germline V gives CDR1 SGHTA, CDR2 FQGNSA. CDR3 coding DNA: TGTGCCAGCAGCCCACGACGGACTAGCGGGGGCACCGGGGAGCTGTTTTTT. Protein product: CASSPRRTSGGTGELFF.

This clone has just one count. This chain uses TRBV21-1 with TRBJ1-3; no DNA check was done on the table's D call, TRBD1. TRBV21-1 is termed a pseudogene. The CDR3 totals 16 residues. The CDR3 spells CASSRLDRSSGNTIYF. CDR3 DNA sequence: TGTGCCAGCAGCAGGCTTGACAGAAGCTCTGGAAACACCATATATTTT.

J is TRBJ2-1 and V is TRBV28; tentative D call: TRBD1 (6 bases). Germline values: CDR1 MDHEN, CDR2 SYDVKM. Trimming stripped 7 bases from V and 1 base from J, with 8 bases between. This CDR3 is built from 13 residues. In nucleotides, the CDR3 is TGTGCCAGCATACAGGGTTCCTACAATGAGCAGTTCTTC. Its protein is CASIQGSYNEQFF.

The genes are TRBV7-2 and TRBJ2-3; 11 bases are shared with TRBD2. Germline-derived CDR1 and CDR2 are SGHTA and FQGNSA. This CDR3 region has 16 residues. Unmatched junction bases numbered 10, after V lost 2 bases and J lost 9 bases. CDR3 nucleotide sequence: TGTGCCAGCAGCTTACCGACTAGCGGGGCACTCGGCACGCAGTATTTT. This codes for CASSLPTSGALGTQYF.

The chain joins TRBV10-3 to TRBJ2-5; 8 bases match TRBD1. Looked up from germline, CDR1 is ENHRY and CDR2 is SYGVKD. V shed 3 bases, J shed 4 bases, and the junction held 4 bases outside the gene matches. The CDR3 is 14 residues long. The DNA for the CDR3 is TGTGCCATCAGTGAACGGACAGGGACAGAGACCCAGTACTTC. Protein: CAISERTGTETQYF.

The chain links TRBV3-1 (or the pseudogene TRBV3-2) to TRBJ2-1; 15 bases map to TRBD2. V trimming: 4 bases; J trimming: 7 bases; junction bases outside the gene matches: 8. The V gene's germline CDR1 is LGHDT and CDR2 YNNKEL (reference sequence). The length of the CDR3 is 17 residues. The CDR3, as DNA: TGTGCCAGCAGCCCCAGGACTAGCGGGAGGGCCATAAATGAGCAGTTCTTC. Its protein is CASSPRTSGRAINEQFF.

This clone was recorded a few times. V is TRBV6-5 and J is TRBJ2-2; 10 nucleotides line up with TRBD2. Germline assignment: CDR1 MNHEY and CDR2 SVGAGI. This CDR3 spans 15 amino acids. V shed 6 bases and J 5 bases; nucleotides not matched to a gene: 6. CDR3 in DNA: TGTGCCAGCAGCCCCAGCGGGAGGGGGACCGGGGAGCTGTTTTTT. It yields the protein CASSPSGRGTGELFF.

The rearrangement uses TRBV28 and TRBJ2-3; D is ambiguous. The CDR3 contains 12 residues. Germline values: CDR1 MDHEN, CDR2 SYDVKM. V lost 4 bases, J lost 6 bases, and 8 bases lay in between. The CDR3 is CASSSFPDTQYF. Here the CDR3 DNA reads TGTGCCAGCAGTTCCTTCCCGGATACGCAGTATTTT.

The chain links TRBV24-1 to TRBJ1-4; D is perhaps TRBD1 (6 bases). Germline V gene sequence: CDR1 KGHDR, CDR2 SFDVKD. The CDR3 totals 15 residues. Between the trimmed V and J ends, which lost 1 base and 8 bases, there was a span of 13 bases. The CDR3 DNA is TGTGCCACCAGTGATTTTTTGGCAGGGGTGGAAAAACTGTTTTTT. Translation gives CATSDFLAGVEKLFF.

This chain joins TRBV30 and TRBJ2-7; 14 nucleotides align to TRBD2. CDR1 is GTSNPN and CDR2 is SVGIG in the germline V gene (reference sequence). CDR3 length equals 15 residues. J lost 6 bases, V lost 0 bases, and 4 bases had no gene match. The CDR3 loop reads CAWSVGTSGSSEQYF. DNA for the CDR3: TGTGCCTGGAGTGTAGGGACTAGCGGGAGTAGCGAGCAGTACTTC.

This clone has only one observation. V gene TRBV7-9 combines with J gene TRBJ1-1, with D possibly being TRBD1 (6 bases). In germline, CDR1 is SEHNR, CDR2 FQNEAQ (reference sequence). This CDR3 has 13 residues. V was cut by 2 bases and J by 12 bases, with 16 bases left in between. CDR3 sequence (DNA): TGTGCCAGCAGCTTATTGGGACGGCAGGGGACTTTCTTT. Amino acids: CASSLLGRQGTFF.